This TCR beta chain was profiled in a study of blood T cell repertoires in COVID-19. Profiling relied on immunoSEQ multiplex PCR, and the TCRdb table lists in-frame clones only, not all of them. The profile covers over 200,000 clones, with roughly 90% appearing a single time and 0.82% taken by the ten largest. The CDR3 is made up of 16 amino acids. V was trimmed by 4 bases and J by 0 bases, leaving 12 bases between them. Germline assignment: CDR1 MDHEN and CDR2 SYDVKM. The genes are TRBV28 and TRBJ1-4; D is possibly TRBD1 (6 bases). Material: peripheral blood. The TCR comes from a man aged 60 to 75 with COVID-19, enrolled during active disease. CDR3 residues: CASSSHPGATNEKLFF. DNA for the CDR3: TGTGCCAGCAGTTCTCACCCAGGGGCAACTAATGAAAAACTGTTTTTT. Variable domain in full (rest from reference TRBV28 and TRBJ1-4): DVKVTQSSRYLVKRTGEKVFLECVQDMDHENMFWYRQDPGLGLRLIYFSYDVKMKEKGDIPEGYSVSREKKERFSLILESASTNQTSMYLCASSSHPGATNEKLFFGSGTQLSVL.